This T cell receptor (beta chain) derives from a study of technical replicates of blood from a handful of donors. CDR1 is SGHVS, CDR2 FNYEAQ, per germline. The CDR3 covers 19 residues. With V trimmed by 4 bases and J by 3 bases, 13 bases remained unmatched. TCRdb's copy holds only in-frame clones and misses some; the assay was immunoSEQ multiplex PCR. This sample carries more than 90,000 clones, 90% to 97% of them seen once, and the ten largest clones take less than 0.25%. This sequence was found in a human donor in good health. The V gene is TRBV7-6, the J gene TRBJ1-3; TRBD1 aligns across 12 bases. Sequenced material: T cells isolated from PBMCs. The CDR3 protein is CASSSKGLGQGAGGNTIYF. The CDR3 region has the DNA TGTGCCAGCAGCTCCAAGGGGCTGGGACAGGGGGCTGGTGGAAACACCATATATTTT.